This T cell receptor (beta chain) was obtained from a study of blood T cell repertoires in COVID-19. CDR1 and CDR2 (germline): SGHTA, FQGNSA. Trimming pared 3 bases from V and 2 bases from J, leaving 11 bases between. This CDR3 contains 15 residues. Original analysis: Amplification of reference gene primers provided the estimated nucleated cell counts. Data came from immunoSEQ multiplex PCR; TCRdb stores just in-frame clones and leaves some out. The DNA gave D and trimming, while V, J and clone size come from that table. The table records about 210,000 clones, approximately 78% of them present only once.

The sample comprised peripheral blood. This clonotype originated in a woman between 65 and 79 years old with COVID-19, enrolled during active disease. The V and J genes are TRBV7-2 and TRBJ2-1; possibly TRBD2 for D (5 bases). CDR3 sequence reads: CASSFLPGTYNEQFF. In nucleotides, the CDR3 is TGTGCCAGCAGCTTTCTCCCGGGGACCTACAATGAGCAGTTCTTC.